This is a list of T cell receptor beta chains from one sample in a study of blood T cell repertoires in COVID-19. Data came from immunoSEQ multiplex PCR; TCRdb stores just in-frame clones and leaves some out. The repertoire holds 210,000 or so clones, with 85% as singletons. Sequencing was done on a sample of peripheral blood. The receptor set was obtained from a man in his forties or fifties with COVID-19, enrolled during active disease. Each CDR3 is given with its conserved first and last residue. The order of the fields is D gene, J gene, V gene, clone size, CDR3 protein, CDR3 DNA. The D gene is left open where the match is weak. Expanded clones get a size class; other rows say once, few or many, or leave the size out.

D: TRBD1; J: TRBJ1-2; V: TRBV5-1; size: .; CDR3: CASRGDRGDDYGYTF; DNA: TGCGCCAGCAGGGGCGACAGGGGCGACGACTATGGCTACACCTTC
D: TRBD1; J: TRBJ1-6; V: TRBV30; size: .; CDR3: CAWSVKAGGPLHF; DNA: TGTGCCTGGAGTGTAAAGGCAGGGGGGCCCCTCCACTTT
D: .; J: TRBJ1-1; V: TRBV11-2; size: once; CDR3: CASSLDGGRNTEAFF; DNA: TGTGCCAGCAGCTTAGATGGCGGGAGAAACACTGAAGCTTTCTTT
D: .; J: TRBJ2-2; V: TRBV9; size: .; CDR3: CASSAWDPGAGELFF; DNA: TGTGCCAGCAGCGCCTGGGACCCGGGGGCCGGGGAGCTGTTTTTT
D: TRBD1; J: TRBJ1-6; V: TRBV25-1; size: .; CDR3: CASTGQTGILYSPLHF; DNA: TGTGCCAGCACCGGCCAGACAGGGATTTTATATTCACCCCTCCACTTT
D: .; J: TRBJ2-2; V: TRBV7-3; size: .; CDR3: CASTPNGGSGELFF; DNA: TGTGCCAGCACCCCAAATGGGGGCTCCGGGGAGCTGTTTTTT
D: TRBD1; J: TRBJ1-4; V: TRBV5-1; size: .; CDR3: CASSLGGQPEKLFF; DNA: TGCGCCAGCAGCTTGGGGGGACAGCCCGAAAAACTGTTTTTT
D: .; J: TRBJ1-3; V: TRBV7-2; size: .; CDR3: CASSSQISGNTIYF; DNA: TGTGCCAGCAGCTCGCAGATATCTGGAAACACCATATATTTT
D: TRBD1; J: TRBJ2-4; V: TRBV3-1/TRBV3-2; size: .; CDR3: CASSTRQGVKNIQYF; DNA: TGTGCCAGCAGCACCCGACAGGGTGTCAAAAACATTCAGTACTTC
D: .; J: TRBJ2-2; V: TRBV5-1; size: .; CDR3: CASSFSGLNTGELFF; DNA: TGCGCCAGCAGCTTTTCCGGGTTGAACACCGGGGAGCTGTTTTTT
D: .; J: TRBJ1-6; V: TRBV4-2; size: .; CDR3: CASSHGTAGGSPLHF; DNA: TGTGCCAGCAGCCACGGGACGGCGGGGGGTTCACCCCTCCACTTT
D: TRBD2; J: TRBJ2-5; V: TRBV30; size: many; CDR3: CAWSATSGGEETQYF; DNA: TGTGCCTGGAGTGCGACTAGCGGGGGGGAAGAGACCCAGTACTTC
D: TRBD1; J: TRBJ1-2; V: TRBV3-1/TRBV3-2; size: .; CDR3: CASSQGTGTANYGYTF; DNA: TGTGCCAGCAGCCAAGGGACAGGGACCGCTAACTATGGCTACACCTTC
D: .; J: TRBJ1-4; V: TRBV9; size: .; CDR3: CASSVGNRGEKLFF; DNA: TGTGCCAGCAGCGTAGGCAACCGAGGGGAAAAACTGTTTTTT
D: .; J: TRBJ2-3; V: TRBV1; size: .; CDR3: CTSSGRGQPKDTQYF; DNA: TGCACCAGCAGCGGAAGGGGGCAGCCCAAAGATACGCAGTATTTT
D: TRBD1; J: TRBJ1-1; V: TRBV6-1; size: few; CDR3: CASSEFLTGLNTEAFF; DNA: TGTGCCAGCAGTGAATTCTTGACAGGGTTGAACACTGAAGCTTTCTTT
D: TRBD2; J: TRBJ2-3; V: TRBV7-2; size: .; CDR3: CASSLRPKTSGYTDTQYF; DNA: TGTGCCAGCAGCTTGCGTCCCAAGACTAGCGGGTACACAGATACGCAGTATTTT
D: TRBD1; J: TRBJ2-1; V: TRBV2; size: .; CDR3: CASSWWQGAENEQFF; DNA: TGTGCCAGCAGTTGGTGGCAGGGGGCGGAAAATGAGCAGTTCTTC
D: .; J: TRBJ2-2; V: TRBV19; size: .; CDR3: CASSLSGPAGGELFF; DNA: TGTGCCAGTAGTCTTTCGGGACCAGCGGGCGGGGAGCTGTTTTTT
D: TRBD1; J: TRBJ1-3; V: TRBV18; size: .; CDR3: CASSRGQGNTIYF; DNA: TGTGCCAGCTCACGGGGACAGGGAAACACCATATATTTT
D: TRBD2; J: TRBJ2-1; V: TRBV19; size: .; CDR3: CASSLRGEYNEQFF; DNA: TGTGCCAGTAGTCTCCGGGGGGAATACAATGAGCAGTTCTTC
D: TRBD2; J: TRBJ2-1; V: TRBV6-5; size: .; CDR3: CASSYIASGSNEQFF; DNA: TGTGCCAGCAGTTACATCGCTAGCGGGAGCAATGAGCAGTTCTTC
D: TRBD2; J: TRBJ2-7; V: TRBV4-1; size: .; CDR3: CASSQEKRGGLYEQYF; DNA: TGCGCCAGCAGCCAGGAAAAACGGGGGGGTCTCTACGAGCAGTACTTC
D: .; J: TRBJ1-2; V: TRBV7-2; size: .; CDR3: CASSPRTAGASGYTF; DNA: TGTGCCAGCAGCCCACGCACGGCAGGGGCTAGCGGCTACACCTTC
D: .; J: TRBJ2-7; V: TRBV12-3/TRBV12-4; size: .; CDR3: CASTWGRVYEQYF; DNA: TGTGCCAGCACCTGGGGCAGGGTGTACGAGCAGTACTTC
D: TRBD2; J: TRBJ2-7; V: TRBV7-9; size: .; CDR3: CASSLEVREGEQYF; DNA: TGTGCCAGCAGCTTAGAGGTCAGGGAGGGAGAGCAGTACTTC
D: TRBD2; J: TRBJ2-5; V: TRBV9; size: .; CDR3: CASSKSGGAQETQYF; DNA: TGTGCCAGCAGCAAAAGCGGGGGAGCACAAGAGACCCAGTACTTC
D: .; J: TRBJ1-4; V: TRBV7-9; size: .; CDR3: CASSLARRATNEKLFF; DNA: TGTGCCAGCAGCTTAGCGCGGAGGGCAACTAATGAAAAACTGTTTTTT
D: .; J: TRBJ1-1; V: TRBV7-3; size: few; CDR3: CASSLNPDTEAFF; DNA: TGTGCCAGCAGCTTAAACCCAGACACTGAAGCTTTCTTT
D: .; J: TRBJ1-1; V: TRBV30; size: .; CDR3: CAWSVSRRSTEAFF; DNA: TGTGCCTGGAGTGTATCCCGGCGGAGCACTGAAGCTTTCTTT
D: TRBD1; J: TRBJ1-2; V: TRBV10-1; size: .; CDR3: CASSEPWTGGAVLFGYTF; DNA: TGCGCCAGCAGTGAGCCTTGGACAGGGGGGGCAGTCCTGTTCGGCTACACCTTC
D: .; J: TRBJ1-2; V: TRBV4-2; size: few; CDR3: CASSQAAGDYGYTF; DNA: TGTGCCAGCAGCCAAGCCGCAGGGGACTATGGCTACACCTTC
D: .; J: TRBJ1-2; V: TRBV19; size: .; CDR3: CASNPSSSSIGYTF; DNA: TGTGCCAGTAACCCATCTTCCTCGTCTATTGGCTACACCTTC